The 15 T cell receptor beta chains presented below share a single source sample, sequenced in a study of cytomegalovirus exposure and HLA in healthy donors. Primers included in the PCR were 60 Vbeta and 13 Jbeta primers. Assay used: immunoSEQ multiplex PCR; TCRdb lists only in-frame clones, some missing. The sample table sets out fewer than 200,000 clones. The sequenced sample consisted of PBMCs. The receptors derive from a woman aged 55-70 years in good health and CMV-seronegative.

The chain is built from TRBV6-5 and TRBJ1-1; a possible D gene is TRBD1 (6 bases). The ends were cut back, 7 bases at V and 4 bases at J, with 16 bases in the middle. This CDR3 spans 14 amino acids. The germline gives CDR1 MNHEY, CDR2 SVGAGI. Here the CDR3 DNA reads TGTGCCAGCACTTTACAGGGAAGGGGCACTGAAGCTTTCTTT. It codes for CASTLQGRGTEAFF.

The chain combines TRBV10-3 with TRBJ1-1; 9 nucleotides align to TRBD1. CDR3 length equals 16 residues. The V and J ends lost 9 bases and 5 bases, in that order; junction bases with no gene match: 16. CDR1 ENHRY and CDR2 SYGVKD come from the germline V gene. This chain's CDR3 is CAMTGQPGQGFTEAFF. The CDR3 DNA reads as TGTGCCATGACCGGACAGCCCGGACAGGGGTTTACTGAAGCTTTCTTT.

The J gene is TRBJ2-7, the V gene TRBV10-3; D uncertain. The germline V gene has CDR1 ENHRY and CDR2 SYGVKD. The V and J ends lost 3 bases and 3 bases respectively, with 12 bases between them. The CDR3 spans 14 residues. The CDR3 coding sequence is TGTGCCATCAGTGACCCAGGTATCCTCTACGAGCAGTACTTC. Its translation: CAISDPGILYEQYF.

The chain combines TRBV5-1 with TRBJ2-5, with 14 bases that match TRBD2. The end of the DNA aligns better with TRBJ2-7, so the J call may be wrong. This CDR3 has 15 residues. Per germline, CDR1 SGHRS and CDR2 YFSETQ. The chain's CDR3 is CASSGTSGSMYEQYF. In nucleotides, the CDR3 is TGCGCCAGCAGCGGGACTAGCGGGAGTATGTACGAGCAGTACTTC.

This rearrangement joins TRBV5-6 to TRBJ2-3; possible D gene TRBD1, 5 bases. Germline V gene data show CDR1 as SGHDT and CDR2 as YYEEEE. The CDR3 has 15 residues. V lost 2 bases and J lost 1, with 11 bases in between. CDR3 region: CASSLRQIRTDTQYF. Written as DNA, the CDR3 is TGTGCCAGCAGCTTAAGACAGATCCGCACAGATACGCAGTATTTT.

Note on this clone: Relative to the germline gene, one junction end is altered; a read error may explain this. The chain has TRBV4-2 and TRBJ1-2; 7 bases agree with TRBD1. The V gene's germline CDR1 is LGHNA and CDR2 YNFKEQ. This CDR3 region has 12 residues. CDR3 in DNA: TGTGCCAGCAGCCAAGTAGGGACAGAAAGGTTCTTC. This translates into CASSQVGTERFF.

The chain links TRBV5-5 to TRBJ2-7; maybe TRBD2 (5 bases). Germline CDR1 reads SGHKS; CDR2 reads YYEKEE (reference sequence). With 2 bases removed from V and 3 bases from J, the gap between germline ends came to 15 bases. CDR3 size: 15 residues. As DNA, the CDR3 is TGTGCCAGCAGCTTATCTGGACTTTACGGCTACGAGCAGTACTTC. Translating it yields CASSLSGLYGYEQYF.

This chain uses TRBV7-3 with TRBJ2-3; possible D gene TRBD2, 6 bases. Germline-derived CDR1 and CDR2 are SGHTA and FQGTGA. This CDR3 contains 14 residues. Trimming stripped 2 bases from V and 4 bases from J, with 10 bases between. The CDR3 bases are TGTGCCAGCAGCTTAGGCGGGGAGCCAGATACGCAGTATTTT. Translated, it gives CASSLGGEPDTQYF.

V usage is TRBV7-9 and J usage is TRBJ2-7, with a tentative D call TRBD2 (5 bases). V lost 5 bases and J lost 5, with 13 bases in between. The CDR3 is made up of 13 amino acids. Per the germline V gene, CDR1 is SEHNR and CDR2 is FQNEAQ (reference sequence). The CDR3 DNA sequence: TGTGCCAGCAGCCAACTCCACGGGGACGAGCAGTACTTC. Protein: CASSQLHGDEQYF.

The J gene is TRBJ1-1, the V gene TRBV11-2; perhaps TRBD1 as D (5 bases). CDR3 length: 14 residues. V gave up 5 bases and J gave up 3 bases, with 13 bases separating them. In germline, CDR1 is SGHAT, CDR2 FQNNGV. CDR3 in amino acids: CASSATGTYTEAFF. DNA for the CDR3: TGTGCCAGCAGCGCTACCGGGACTTACACTGAAGCTTTCTTT. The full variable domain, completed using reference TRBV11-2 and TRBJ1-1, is EAGVAQSPRYKIIEKRQSVAFWCNPISGHATLYWYQQILGQGPKLLIQFQNNGVVDDSQLPKDRFSAERLKGVDSTLKIQPAKLEDSAVYLCASSATGTYTEAFFGQGTRLTVV.

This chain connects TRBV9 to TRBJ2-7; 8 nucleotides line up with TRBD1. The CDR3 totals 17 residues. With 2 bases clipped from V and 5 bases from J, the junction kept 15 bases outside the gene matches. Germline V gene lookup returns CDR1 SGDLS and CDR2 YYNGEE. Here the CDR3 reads CASSVDPFAGGWNEQYF. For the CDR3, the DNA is TGTGCCAGCAGCGTCGATCCTTTCGCAGGGGGCTGGAACGAGCAGTACTTC.

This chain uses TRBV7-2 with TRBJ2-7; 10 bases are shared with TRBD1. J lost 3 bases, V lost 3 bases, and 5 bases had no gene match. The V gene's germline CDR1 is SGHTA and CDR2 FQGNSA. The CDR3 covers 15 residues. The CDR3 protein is CASSLGQGTFYEQYF. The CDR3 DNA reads TGTGCCAGCAGCTTGGGACAGGGGACTTTCTACGAGCAGTACTTC.

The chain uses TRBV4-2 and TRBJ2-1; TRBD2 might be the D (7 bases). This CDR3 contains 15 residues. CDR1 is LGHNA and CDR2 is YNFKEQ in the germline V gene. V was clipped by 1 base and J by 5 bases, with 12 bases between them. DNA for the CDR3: TGTGCCAGCAGCCAAGGTCGAGGGGGGGACAATGAGCAGTTCTTC. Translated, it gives CASSQGRGGDNEQFF.

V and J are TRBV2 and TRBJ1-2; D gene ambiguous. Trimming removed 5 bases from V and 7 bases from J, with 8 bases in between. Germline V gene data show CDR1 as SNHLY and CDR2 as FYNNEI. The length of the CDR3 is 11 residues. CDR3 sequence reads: CASSLTGGYTF. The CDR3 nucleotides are TGTGCCAGCAGTCTTACGGGTGGCTACACCTTC. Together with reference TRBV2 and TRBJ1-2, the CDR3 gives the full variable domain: EPEVTQTPSHQVTQMGQEVILRCVPISNHLYFYWYRQILGQKVEFLVSFYNNEISEKSEIFDDQFSVERPDGSNFTLKIRSTKLEDSAMYFCASSLTGGYTFGSGTRLTVV.

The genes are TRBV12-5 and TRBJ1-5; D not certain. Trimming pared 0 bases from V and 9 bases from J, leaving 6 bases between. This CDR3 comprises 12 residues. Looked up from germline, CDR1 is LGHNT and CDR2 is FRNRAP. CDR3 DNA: TGTGCTAGTGGTTTGGTACTCCGGCCCCAGCATTTT. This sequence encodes CASGLVLRPQHF.